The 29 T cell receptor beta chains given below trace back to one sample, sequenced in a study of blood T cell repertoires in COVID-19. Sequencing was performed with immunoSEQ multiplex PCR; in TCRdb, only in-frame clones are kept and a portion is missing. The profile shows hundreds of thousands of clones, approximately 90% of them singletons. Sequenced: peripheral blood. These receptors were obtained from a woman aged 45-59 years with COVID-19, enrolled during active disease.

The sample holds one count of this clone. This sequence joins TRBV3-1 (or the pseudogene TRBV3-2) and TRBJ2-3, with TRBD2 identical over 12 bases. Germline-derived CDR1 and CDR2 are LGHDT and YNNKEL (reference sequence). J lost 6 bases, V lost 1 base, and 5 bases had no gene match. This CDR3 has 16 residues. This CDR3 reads CASSQGTSGVDDTQYF. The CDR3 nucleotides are TGTGCCAGCAGCCAAGGGACTAGCGGGGTGGATGATACGCAGTATTTT.

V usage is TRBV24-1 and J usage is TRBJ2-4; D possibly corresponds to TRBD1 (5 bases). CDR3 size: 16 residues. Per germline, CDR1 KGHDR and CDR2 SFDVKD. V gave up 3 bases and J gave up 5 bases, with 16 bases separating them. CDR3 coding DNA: TGTGCCACCAGTGATCCCCCGGGCGTGGGGCAAAACATTCAGTACTTC. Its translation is CATSDPPGVGQNIQYF.

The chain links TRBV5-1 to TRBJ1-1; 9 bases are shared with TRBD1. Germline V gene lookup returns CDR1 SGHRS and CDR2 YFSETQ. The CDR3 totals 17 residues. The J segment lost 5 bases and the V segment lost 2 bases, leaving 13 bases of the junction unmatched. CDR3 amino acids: CASSFSPGQGIVTEAFF. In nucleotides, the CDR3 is TGCGCCAGCAGCTTTTCCCCGGGACAGGGAATAGTGACTGAAGCTTTCTTT. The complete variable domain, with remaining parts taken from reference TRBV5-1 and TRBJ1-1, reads KAGVTQTPRYLIKTRGQQVTLSCSPISGHRSVSWYQQTPGQGLQFLFEYFSETQRNKGNFPGRFSGRQFSNSRSEMNVSTLELGDSALYLCASSFSPGQGIVTEAFFGQGTRLTVV.

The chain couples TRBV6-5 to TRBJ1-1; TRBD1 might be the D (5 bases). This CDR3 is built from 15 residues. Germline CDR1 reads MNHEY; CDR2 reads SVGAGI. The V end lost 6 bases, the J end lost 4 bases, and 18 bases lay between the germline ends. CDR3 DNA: TGTGCCAGCAGCCCAGAGATGGGGGGGGGCACTGAAGCTTTCTTT. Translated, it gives CASSPEMGGGTEAFF.

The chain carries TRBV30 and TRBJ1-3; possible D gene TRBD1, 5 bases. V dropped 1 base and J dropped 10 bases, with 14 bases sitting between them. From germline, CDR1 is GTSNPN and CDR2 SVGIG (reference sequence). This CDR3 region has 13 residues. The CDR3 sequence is CAWSGAGKGTIYF. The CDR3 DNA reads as TGTGCCTGGAGTGGGGCAGGGAAAGGGACCATATATTTT.

The CDR3 bases are TGTGCCAGCAGCTTAACAGGGGGACTGGGAGAGACCCAGTACTTC. This translates into CASSLTGGLGETQYF. This chain joins TRBV7-8 and TRBJ2-5; 8 bases fit TRBD1. Germline CDR1 SGHVS, CDR2 FQNEAQ. The CDR3 consists of 15 residues. J gave up 4 bases and V 2 bases, and 6 bases lay outside the gene matches.

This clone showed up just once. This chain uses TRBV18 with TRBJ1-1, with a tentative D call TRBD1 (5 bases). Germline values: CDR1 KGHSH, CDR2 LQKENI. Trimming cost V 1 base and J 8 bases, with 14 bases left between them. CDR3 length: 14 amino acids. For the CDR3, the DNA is TGTGCCAGCTCACCACGGACACAACACCCCGAAGCTTTCTTT. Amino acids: CASSPRTQHPEAFF.

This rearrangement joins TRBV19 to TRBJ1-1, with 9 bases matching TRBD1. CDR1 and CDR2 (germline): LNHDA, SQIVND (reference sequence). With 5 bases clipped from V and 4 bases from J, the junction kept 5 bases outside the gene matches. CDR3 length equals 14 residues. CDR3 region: CASSPGTGFTEAFF. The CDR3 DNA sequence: TGTGCCAGTAGTCCCGGGACAGGGTTCACTGAAGCTTTCTTT.

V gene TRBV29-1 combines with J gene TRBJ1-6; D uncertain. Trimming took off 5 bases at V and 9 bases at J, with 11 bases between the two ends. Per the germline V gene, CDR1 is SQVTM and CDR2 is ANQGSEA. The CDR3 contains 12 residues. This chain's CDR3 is CSVKYEGSPLHF. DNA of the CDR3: TGCAGCGTTAAGTACGAGGGTTCACCCCTCCACTTT. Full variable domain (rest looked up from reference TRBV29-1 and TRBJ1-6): SAVISQKPSRDICQRGTSLTIQCQVDSQVTMMFWYRQQPGQSLTLIATANQGSEATYESGFVIDKFPISRPNLTFSTLTVSNMSPEDSSIYLCSVKYEGSPLHFGNGTRLTVT.

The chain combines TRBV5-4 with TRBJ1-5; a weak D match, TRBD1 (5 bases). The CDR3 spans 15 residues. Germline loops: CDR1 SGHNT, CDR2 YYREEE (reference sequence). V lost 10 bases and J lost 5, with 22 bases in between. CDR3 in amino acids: CAGLIPRGYDQPQHF. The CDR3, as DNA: TGTGCCGGCCTAATTCCTCGGGGGTACGATCAGCCCCAGCATTTT.

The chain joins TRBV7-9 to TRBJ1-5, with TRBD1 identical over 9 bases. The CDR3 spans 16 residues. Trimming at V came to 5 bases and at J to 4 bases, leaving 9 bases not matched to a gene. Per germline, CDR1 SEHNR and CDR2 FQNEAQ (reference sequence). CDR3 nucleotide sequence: TGTGCCAGCAGCCAAGGTGGGACAGGGTGGAATCAGCCCCAGCATTTT. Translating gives CASSQGGTGWNQPQHF. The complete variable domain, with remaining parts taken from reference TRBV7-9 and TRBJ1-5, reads DTGVSQNPRHKITKRGQNVTFRCDPISEHNRLYWYRQTLGQGPEFLTYFQNEAQLEKSRLLSDRFSAERPKGSFSTLEIQRTEQGDSAMYLCASSQGGTGWNQPQHFGDGTRLSIL.

Here the CDR3 reads CASSPRQGAVLRYF. The CDR3 nucleotides are TGTGCCAGCAGTCCCAGACAGGGGGCGGTCTTACGGTACTTC. The chain carries TRBV6-5 and TRBJ2-7, with 10 positions matching TRBD1. This CDR3 has 14 residues. With V trimmed by 5 bases and J by 12 bases, 13 bases remained unmatched. CDR1 is MNHEY, CDR2 SVGAGI, per germline.

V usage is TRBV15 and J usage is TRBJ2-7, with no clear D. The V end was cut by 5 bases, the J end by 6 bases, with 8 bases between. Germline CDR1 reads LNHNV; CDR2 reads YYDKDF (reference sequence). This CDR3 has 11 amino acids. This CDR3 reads CATSGLPEQYF. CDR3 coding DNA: TGTGCCACCAGCGGGCTCCCCGAGCAGTACTTC.

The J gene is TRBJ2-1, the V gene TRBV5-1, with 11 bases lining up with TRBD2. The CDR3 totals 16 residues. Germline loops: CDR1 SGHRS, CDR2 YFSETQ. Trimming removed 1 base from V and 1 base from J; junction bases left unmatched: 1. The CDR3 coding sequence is TGCGCCAGCAGCTTGCTAGCGGGGGGTTCCTACAATGAGCAGTTCTTC. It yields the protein CASSLLAGGSYNEQFF.

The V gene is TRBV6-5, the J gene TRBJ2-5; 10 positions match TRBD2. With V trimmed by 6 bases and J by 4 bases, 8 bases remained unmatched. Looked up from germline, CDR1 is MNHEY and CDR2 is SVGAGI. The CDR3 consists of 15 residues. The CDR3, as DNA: TGTGCCAGCAGCCCGGGACTAGCGTTAAGAGAGACCCAGTACTTC. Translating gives CASSPGLALRETQYF.

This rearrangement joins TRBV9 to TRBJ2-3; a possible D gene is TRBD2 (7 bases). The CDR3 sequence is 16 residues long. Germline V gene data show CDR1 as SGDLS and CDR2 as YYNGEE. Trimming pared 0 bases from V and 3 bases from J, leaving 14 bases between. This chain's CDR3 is CASSVVEGGPTDTQYF. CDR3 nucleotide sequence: TGTGCCAGCAGCGTAGTTGAGGGGGGGCCGACAGATACGCAGTATTTT.

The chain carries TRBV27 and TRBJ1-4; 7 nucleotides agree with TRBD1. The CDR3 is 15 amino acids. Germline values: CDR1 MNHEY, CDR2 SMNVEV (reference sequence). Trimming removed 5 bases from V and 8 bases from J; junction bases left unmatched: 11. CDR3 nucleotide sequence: TGTGCCAGCAGTGACAGGGCCCTCGTGCGGGAAAAACTGTTTTTT. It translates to CASSDRALVREKLFF.

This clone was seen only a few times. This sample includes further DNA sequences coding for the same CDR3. CDR3 region: CSVAGGNTEAFF. The CDR3 DNA is TGCAGCGTGGCCGGAGGGAACACTGAAGCTTTCTTT. The rearrangement uses TRBV29-1 and TRBJ1-1; D is unclear. CDR1 SQVTM and CDR2 ANQGSEA come from the germline V gene. The V and J ends lost 6 bases and 1 base respectively, with 9 bases between them. The CDR3 is 12 amino acids.

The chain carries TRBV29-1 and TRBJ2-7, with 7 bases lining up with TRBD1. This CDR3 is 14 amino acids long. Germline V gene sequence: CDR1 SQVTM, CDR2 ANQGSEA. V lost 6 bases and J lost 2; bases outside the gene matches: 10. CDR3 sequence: CSVLEGAPAYEQYF. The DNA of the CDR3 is TGCAGCGTCCTAGAGGGGGCGCCGGCCTACGAGCAGTACTTC.

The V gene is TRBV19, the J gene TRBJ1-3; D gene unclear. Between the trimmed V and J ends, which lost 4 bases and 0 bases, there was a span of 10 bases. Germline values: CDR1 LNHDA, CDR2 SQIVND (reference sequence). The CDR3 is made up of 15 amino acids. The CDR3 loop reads CASSSGRASGNTIYF. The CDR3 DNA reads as TGTGCCAGTAGTAGCGGGAGGGCCTCTGGAAACACCATATATTTT.

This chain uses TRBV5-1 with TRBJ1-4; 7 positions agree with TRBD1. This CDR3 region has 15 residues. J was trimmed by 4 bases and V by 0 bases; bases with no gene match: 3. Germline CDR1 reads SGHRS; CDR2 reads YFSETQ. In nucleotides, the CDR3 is TGCGCCAGCAGCTTGGTGGGACAGAATAATGAAAAACTGTTTTTT. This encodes CASSLVGQNNEKLFF.

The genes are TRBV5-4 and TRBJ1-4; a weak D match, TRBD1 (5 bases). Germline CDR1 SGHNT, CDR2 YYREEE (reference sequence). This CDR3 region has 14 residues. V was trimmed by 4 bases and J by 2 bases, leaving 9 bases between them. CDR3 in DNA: TGTGCCAGCAGCCGGGGGGGGACTAATGAAAAACTGTTTTTT. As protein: CASSRGGTNEKLFF.

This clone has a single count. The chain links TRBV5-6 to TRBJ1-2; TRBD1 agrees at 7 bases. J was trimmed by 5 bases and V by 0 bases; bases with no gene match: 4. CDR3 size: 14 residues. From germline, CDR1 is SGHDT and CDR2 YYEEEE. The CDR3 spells CASSLGQGLYGYTF. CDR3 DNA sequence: TGTGCCAGCAGCTTGGGACAGGGTCTTTATGGCTACACCTTC.

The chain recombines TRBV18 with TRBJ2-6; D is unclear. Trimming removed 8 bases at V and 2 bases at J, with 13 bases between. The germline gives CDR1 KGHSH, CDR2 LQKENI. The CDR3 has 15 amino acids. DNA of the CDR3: TGTGCCAGCCACTCCGGTCAAACTGGGGCCAACGTCCTGACTTTC. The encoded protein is CASHSGQTGANVLTF.

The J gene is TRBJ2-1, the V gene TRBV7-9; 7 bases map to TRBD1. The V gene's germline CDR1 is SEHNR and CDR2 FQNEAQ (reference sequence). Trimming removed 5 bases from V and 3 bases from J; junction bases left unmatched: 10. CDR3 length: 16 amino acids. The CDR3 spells CASSPTGTADYNEQFF. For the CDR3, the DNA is TGTGCCAGCAGCCCAACCGGGACAGCGGACTACAATGAGCAGTTCTTC.

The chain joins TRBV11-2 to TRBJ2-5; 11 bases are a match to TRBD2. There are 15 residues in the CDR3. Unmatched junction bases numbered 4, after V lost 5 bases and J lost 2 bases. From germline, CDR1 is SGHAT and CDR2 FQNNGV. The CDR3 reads CASSPIAGGQETQYF. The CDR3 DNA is TGTGCCAGCAGCCCTATAGCGGGGGGGCAAGAGACCCAGTACTTC.

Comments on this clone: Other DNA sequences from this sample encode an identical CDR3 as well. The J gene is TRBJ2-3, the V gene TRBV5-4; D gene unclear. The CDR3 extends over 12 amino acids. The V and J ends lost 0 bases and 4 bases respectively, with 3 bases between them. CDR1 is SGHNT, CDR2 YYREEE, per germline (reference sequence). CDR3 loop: CASSLAADTQYF. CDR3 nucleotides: TGTGCCAGCAGCTTGGCAGCAGATACGCAGTATTTT.

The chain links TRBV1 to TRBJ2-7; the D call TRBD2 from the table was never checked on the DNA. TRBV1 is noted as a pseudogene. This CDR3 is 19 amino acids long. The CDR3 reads CTSSQAFTGTSGDPYEQYF. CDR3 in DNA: TGCACCAGCAGCCAAGCCTTCACCGGGACTAGCGGGGACCCCTACGAGCAGTACTTC.

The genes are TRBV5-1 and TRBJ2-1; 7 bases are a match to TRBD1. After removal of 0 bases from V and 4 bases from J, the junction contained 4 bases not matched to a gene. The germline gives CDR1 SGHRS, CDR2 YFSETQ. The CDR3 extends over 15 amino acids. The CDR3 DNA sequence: TGCGCCAGCAGCTTGGAGGGGACAGATTACAATGAGCAGTTCTTC. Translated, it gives CASSLEGTDYNEQFF.